This TCR beta chain was captured by sequencing in a study of preoperative IRX-2 immunotherapy in early breast cancer. Assay: immunoSEQ multiplex PCR; the TCRdb copy retains only in-frame clones and omits some. This table has more than 35,000 clones, 60% to 85% appearing once. Per germline, CDR1 MRHNA and CDR2 SNTAGT. The ends were cut back, 5 bases at V and 4 bases at J, with 8 bases in the middle. This CDR3 region has 12 residues. Treatment defined: preoperative locoregional IRX-2 cytokine immunotherapy. This phase Ib study tested locoregional IRX-2 cytokine immunotherapy given before surgery. This sample comprised tumor tissue, obtained after IRX-2 immunotherapy. The chain carries TRBV6-4 and TRBJ1-1; D gene uncertain. The origin of this receptor is a human donor with breast cancer. This chain's CDR3 is CASSRAFTEAFF. The CDR3, as DNA: TGTGCCAGCAGTCGCGCCTTCACTGAAGCTTTCTTT.